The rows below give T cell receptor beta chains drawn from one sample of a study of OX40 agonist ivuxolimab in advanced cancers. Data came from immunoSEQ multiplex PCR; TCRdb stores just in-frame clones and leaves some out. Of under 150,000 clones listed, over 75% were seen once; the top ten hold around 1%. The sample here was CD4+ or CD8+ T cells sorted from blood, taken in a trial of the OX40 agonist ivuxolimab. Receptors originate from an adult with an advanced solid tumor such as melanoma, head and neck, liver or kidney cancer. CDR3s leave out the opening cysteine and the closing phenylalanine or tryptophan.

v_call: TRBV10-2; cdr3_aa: ASSEHGYSGNTIY
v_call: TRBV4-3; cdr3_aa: ASSQASRGPYEQY
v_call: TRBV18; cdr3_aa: ASSPSEGGSMNTEAF
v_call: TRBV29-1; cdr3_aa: SVGSSYEQY
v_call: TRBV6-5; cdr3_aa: ASSYSNTKGDTEAF
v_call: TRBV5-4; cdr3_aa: ASSSYYEQY
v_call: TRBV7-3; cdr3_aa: ASSQGGTSGNTQY
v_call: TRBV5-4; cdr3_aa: ASSMGGSRAPDTQY
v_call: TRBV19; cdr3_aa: ASHRQAEGYT
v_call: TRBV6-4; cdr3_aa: ASSGSAGADTQY
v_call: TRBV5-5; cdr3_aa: ASSLVYYEQY
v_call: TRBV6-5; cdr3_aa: ASSSLRGAYNEQF
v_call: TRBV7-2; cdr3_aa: ASSLAPGTSGRDTQY
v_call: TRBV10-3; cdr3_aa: AISESKNTGELF
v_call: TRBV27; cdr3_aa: ASSPRAIRELF
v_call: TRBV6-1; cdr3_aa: ASSEGTSGKETQY
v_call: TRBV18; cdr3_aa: ASSPGQAEGQF
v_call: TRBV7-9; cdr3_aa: ASRSLGGNTYEQY
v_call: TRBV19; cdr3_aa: ASSFYGTPKGAF
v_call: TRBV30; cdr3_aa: AWSGGRNTEAF
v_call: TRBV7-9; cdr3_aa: ASSPGSGVYEQY
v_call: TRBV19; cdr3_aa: ASSILAGGGDTQY
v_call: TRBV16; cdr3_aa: ASSHIISGVGDTEAF
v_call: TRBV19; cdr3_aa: ASSIVAGLIQETQY
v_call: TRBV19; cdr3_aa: ASSIRPENTEAF
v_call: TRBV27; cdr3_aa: ASGGSEPSFSYNEQF
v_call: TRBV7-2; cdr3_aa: ASSLGDPGSGNTIY
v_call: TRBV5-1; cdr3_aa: ASSPTHGGSGANVLT
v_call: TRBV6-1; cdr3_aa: ASSEATYGYT
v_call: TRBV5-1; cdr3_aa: ASSLSGDANQPQH
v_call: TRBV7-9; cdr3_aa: AGGQGGVDTEAF
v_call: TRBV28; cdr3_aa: ASGVWPGDTQY
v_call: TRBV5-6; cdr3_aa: ASSLVAGAGELF
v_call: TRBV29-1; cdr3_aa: SSLLGQGTYGYT
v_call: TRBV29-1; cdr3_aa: SVEGLLAGGHFGSNEQF
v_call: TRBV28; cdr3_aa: ASSLPSGPNYGYT
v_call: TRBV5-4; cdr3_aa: ASSLDTSGYNEQF
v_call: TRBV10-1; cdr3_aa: ASSRGSGFRDEQY
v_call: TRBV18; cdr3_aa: ASSPRETNYGYT
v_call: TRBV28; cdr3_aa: ASSFGTGGRSEKLF
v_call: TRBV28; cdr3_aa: ASSFSGRRDEQY
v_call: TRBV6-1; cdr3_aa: ASRLAGGYEQY
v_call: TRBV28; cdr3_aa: ASRTSGSYEQY
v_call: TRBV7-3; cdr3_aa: ASSSGWGQGSYEQY
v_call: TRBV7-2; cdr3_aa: ASSAQGLTNTEAF
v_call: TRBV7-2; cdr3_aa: ASSLAQTGLRTEAF
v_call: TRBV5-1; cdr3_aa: ASSRGQGQETQY
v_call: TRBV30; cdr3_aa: AWNRGGTEAF
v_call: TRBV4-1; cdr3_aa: ASSQGPTGTGFGEQY